This note documents a single TCR beta chain sequence. This table comes from immunoSEQ multiplex PCR, and its TCRdb copy is limited to in-frame clones, with some not included. The top ten clones hold around 6.8% of a sample with approximately 92,000 clones, roughly nine tenths of them seen once. This record comes from a study of T cell responses to AZD1222 COVID-19 vaccine. Germline V CDR1 and CDR2: SGHAT, FQNNGV. This CDR3 has 16 residues. Losses at the gene ends were 0 bases for V and 4 bases for J; bases not matched to a gene: 1. The sequence was collected from an adult in good health. Sequences were derived from peripheral blood, sampled on day 0 of AZD1222 vaccination. The V and J genes are TRBV11-2 and TRBJ1-6, with 9 bases matching TRBD1. The CDR3 coding sequence is TGTGCCAGCAGCTTAGAACAGGGGGCGTATAATTCACCCCTCCACTTT. Residues: CASSLEQGAYNSPLHF.